This T cell receptor (beta chain) comes out of a study of beta chain features in type 1 diabetes. Points on this clone: Its antigen is not known.

The junction had 10 bases not matched to a gene; V was cut back by 5 bases and J by 6 bases. Per the germline V gene, CDR1 is SEHNR and CDR2 is FQNEAQ (reference sequence). This CDR3 spans 15 amino acids. General study points: Relative to healthy donors, patients appeared to have naive, central memory and Treg TCRB repertoires that were more similar. TCRB CDR3 length was moderately but significantly reduced in all four CD4+ subsets of Type 1 diabetes patients.

Reverse transcribing all isolated RNA meant expressed TCRB transcripts were sequenced. TCRdb's table, derived via immunoSEQ multiplex PCR, lists solely in-frame clones and lacks some. Among over 90,000 clones listed, under 30% were seen once. The sample was central memory CD4+ T cells from blood. The chain carries TRBV7-9 and TRBJ2-3; 8 bases map to TRBD2. This sequence was found in a woman aged 18-29 years with type 1 diabetes. Written as DNA, the CDR3 is TGTGCCAGCAGCCGGTCGGGAGGGGCCGTGGATACGCAGTATTTT. Amino acids: CASSRSGGAVDTQYF.